This T cell receptor beta chain was observed in a study of T cells in Graves' hyperthyroidism and ophthalmopathy. Whole-study findings and limits: Blood also contained most expanded thyroid clonotypes above 0.001. The authors' 13 V-J model separated ophthalmopathy from stable hyperthyroidism.

Exclusion followed for patients with uncontrolled infection, other autoimmune disease, pregnancy or lactation. The PBMCs were sourced from fresh peripheral blood (approximately 10 ml). Amplified TCR beta CDR3 regions came from RNA transcripts. First-round RT-PCR of the TCR CDR3 relied on the HTBI primer set. TCRdb recomputed calls from the multiplex PCR reads with MiXCR, one row per CDR3 protein. The repertoire includes approximately 420,000 distinct CDR3 sequences, about 16% of them detected once, and 30% to 35% sits in the top ten. Trimming removed 5 bases from V and 4 bases from J; junction bases left unmatched: 12. The CDR3 extends over 16 amino acids. Germline CDR1 is SGHRS and CDR2 is YFSETQ. The sample holds many counts of this clonotype. Antigen: not known.

The sample consisted of blood. The source of this sequence is a woman aged 30 to 39 with Graves' hyperthyroidism. The chain links TRBV5-1 to TRBJ2-3; 8 bases fit TRBD2. DNA of the CDR3: TGCGCCAGCAGGACCCATAGCGGGGAGCCCGCAGATACGCAGTATTTT. Translated, it gives CASRTHSGEPADTQYF.